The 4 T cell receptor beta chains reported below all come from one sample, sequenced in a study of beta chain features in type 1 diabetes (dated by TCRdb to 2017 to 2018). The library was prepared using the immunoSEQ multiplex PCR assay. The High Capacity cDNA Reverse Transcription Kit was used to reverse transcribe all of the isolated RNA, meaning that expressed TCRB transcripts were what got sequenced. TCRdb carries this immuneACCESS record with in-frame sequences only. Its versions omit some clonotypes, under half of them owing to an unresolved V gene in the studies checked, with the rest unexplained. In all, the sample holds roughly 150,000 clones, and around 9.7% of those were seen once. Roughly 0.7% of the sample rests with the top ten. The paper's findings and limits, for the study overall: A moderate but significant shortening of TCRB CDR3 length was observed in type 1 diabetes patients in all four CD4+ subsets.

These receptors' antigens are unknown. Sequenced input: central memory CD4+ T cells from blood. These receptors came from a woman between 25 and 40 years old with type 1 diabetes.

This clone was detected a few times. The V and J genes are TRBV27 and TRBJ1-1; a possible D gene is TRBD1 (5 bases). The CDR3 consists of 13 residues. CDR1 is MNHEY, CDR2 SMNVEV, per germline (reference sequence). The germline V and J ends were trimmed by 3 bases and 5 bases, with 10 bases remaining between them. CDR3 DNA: TGTGCCAGCAGTTTGAATGGGGGGACTGAAGCTTTCTTT. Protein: CASSLNGGTEAFF.

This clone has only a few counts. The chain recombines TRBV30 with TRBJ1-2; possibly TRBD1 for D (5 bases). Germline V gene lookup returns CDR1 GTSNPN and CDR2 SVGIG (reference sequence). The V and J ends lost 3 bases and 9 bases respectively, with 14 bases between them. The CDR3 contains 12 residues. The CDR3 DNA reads TGTGCCTGGAGCCCAACTATGGACAGCTACACCTTC. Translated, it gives CAWSPTMDSYTF.

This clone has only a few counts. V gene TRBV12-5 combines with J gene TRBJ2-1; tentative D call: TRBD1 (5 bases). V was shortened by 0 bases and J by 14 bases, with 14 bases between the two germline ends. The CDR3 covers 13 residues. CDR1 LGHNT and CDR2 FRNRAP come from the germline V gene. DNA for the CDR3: TGTGCTAGTGGTTTGGTAGGGGCCAGGTTGGAGTTCTTC. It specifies CASGLVGARLEFF.

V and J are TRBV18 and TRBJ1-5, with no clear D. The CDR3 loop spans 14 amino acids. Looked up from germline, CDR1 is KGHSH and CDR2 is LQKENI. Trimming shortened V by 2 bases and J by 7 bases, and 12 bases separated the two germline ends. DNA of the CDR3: TGTGCCAGCTCACCAGGATCAACACTACAGCCCCAGCATTTT. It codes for CASSPGSTLQPQHF.